This paragraph reports one T cell receptor (beta chain). The data were taken from a study of shared clonotypes between healthy human individuals. CDR1 and CDR2 (germline): LNHDA, SQIVND (reference sequence). Deletions cut 3 bases from V and 4 bases from J, with 12 bases between. The CDR3 loop spans 14 amino acids. Adult donors, all healthy and HIV-negative, had no recent acute infections or vaccinations. Several immunoSEQ plates received, in even portions, the genomic DNA of each subset. Data came from immunoSEQ multiplex PCR; TCRdb stores just in-frame clones and leaves some out. This table has roughly 2 million clones, around 95% appearing once.

The chain carries TRBV19 and TRBJ1-1; no clear D. Sequencing used naive CD4+ T cells sorted from blood. The subset here: CD45RA+ positively selected. The clonotype originates from a man aged 18 to 30 in good health. The CDR3: CASSIGGVTTEAFF. The CDR3 nucleotides are TGTGCCAGTAGTATTGGAGGAGTTACCACTGAAGCTTTCTTT.